This T cell receptor beta chain was sequenced for a study of graft-versus-host responses after intestinal transplantation. Some clones are missing from TCRdb's copy, which holds only in-frame ones; the method was immunoSEQ multiplex PCR. Here the sample spans under 25,000 clones, roughly 86% being singletons. Points from the study as a whole: There were GvH clones found in recipient marrow, and some of them appeared first in ileum or blood. Across patients carrying graft-donor T cell macrochimerism, allografts held high graft-versus-host to host-versus-graft clonal ratios.

Turning to this clone: Its specificity is unknown.

The receptor was isolated from a human patient who received an intestinal transplant, so some T cells may come from the graft donor. The sequences come from PBMCs, collected approximately 240 days after intestinal transplant.

CDR3 DNA sequence: TGTGCCAGCAGTGTGGGGAGGGCAGGGTACTATGGCTACACCTTC. It specifies CASSVGRAGYYGYTF. The V gene is TRBV2, the J gene TRBJ1-2, with a possible D match to TRBD1 (5 bases). The CDR3 has 15 amino acids. Germline V gives CDR1 SNHLY, CDR2 FYNNEI. With 4 bases removed from V and 3 bases from J, the gap between germline ends came to 15 bases.